Below, 32 T cell receptor beta chains from the same sample are listed, as sequenced in a study of early T cells in non-severe SARS-CoV-2 infection listed by TCRdb under 2021. The library was built by means of 5' RACE. Sequencing was carried out with a NextSeq 500. The public sequencing data were trimmed at Q25 with fastp and processed into clonotypes with MiXCR by TCRdb, which kept only in-frame beta chains. Rows with a matching CDR3 protein are joined into one entry that keeps the most common DNA and genes. Within this sample are over 60,000 distinct CDR3 sequences, with about a tenth of them counted one time only. The ten largest account for over 6% of the sample. The sample consisted of whole blood, taken at baseline. These receptors all come from an adult who was a healthcare worker with PCR-confirmed SARS-CoV-2 infection or an uninfected control (not recorded which).

A few counts support this clonotype. The chain uses TRBV5-5 and TRBJ2-3; D might be TRBD2 (5 bases). This CDR3 is built from 16 residues. Deletions cut 3 bases from V and 4 bases from J, with 18 bases between. CDR1 and CDR2 (germline): SGHKS, YYEKEE (reference sequence). CDR3 sequence reads: CASSWFVVFGADTQYF. The CDR3 DNA reads TGTGCCAGCAGCTGGTTTGTAGTGTTCGGGGCAGATACGCAGTATTTT.

The chain couples TRBV19 to TRBJ1-2, with D possibly being TRBD1 (5 bases). CDR3 size: 15 residues. Trimming took off 5 bases at V and 0 bases at J, with 13 bases between the two ends. CDR1 and CDR2 (germline): LNHDA, SQIVND (reference sequence). CDR3 sequence: CASSAAGGANYGYTF. CDR3 in DNA: TGTGCCAGTAGTGCCGCGGGGGGAGCTAACTATGGCTACACCTTC. Variable domain in full (rest from reference TRBV19 and TRBJ1-2): DGGITQSPKYLFRKEGQNVTLSCEQNLNHDAMYWYRQDPGQGLRLIYYSQIVNDFQKGDIAEGYSVSREKKESFPLTVTSAQKNPTAFYLCASSAAGGANYGYTFGSGTRLTVV.

The chain is built from TRBV20-1 and TRBJ2-4; 7 bases match TRBD1. The V gene end was trimmed by 6 bases and the J gene end by 2 bases; junction bases not matched to a gene: 10. The CDR3 runs 15 residues. Germline values: CDR1 DFQATT, CDR2 SNEGSKA (reference sequence). The CDR3 DNA is TGCAGTGCAAAAAGACAGGGTGCAACCAAAAACATTCAGTACTTC. Translating gives CSAKRQGATKNIQYF.

This clonotype occurred many times. The chain recombines TRBV7-2 with TRBJ1-2; D gene uncertain. V was trimmed by 5 bases and J by 3 bases, leaving 13 bases between them. This CDR3 has 14 residues. Germline CDR1 SGHTA, CDR2 FQGNSA. The CDR3 loop reads CASSASSEHYGYTF. For the CDR3, the DNA is TGTGCCAGCAGCGCAAGTTCCGAGCACTATGGCTACACCTTC.

This clonotype was seen more than once but under ten times. In nucleotides, the CDR3 is TGTGCCAGCAGCCGGACAGGGGAGACTGAAGCTTTCTTT. This sequence encodes CASSRTGETEAFF. The chain employs TRBV12-3 or TRBV12-4 and TRBJ1-1; 9 bases match TRBD1. The V gene end was trimmed by 6 bases and the J gene end by 5 bases; junction bases not matched to a gene: 4. CDR3 length: 13 residues.

The table lists this clonotype with a few counts. The chain employs TRBV11-2 and TRBJ2-7, with TRBD1 matching over 7 bases. The ends lost 5 bases at V and 6 bases at J; junction bases unmatched: 10. The length of the CDR3 is 14 residues. Germline values: CDR1 SGHAT, CDR2 FQNNGV. The CDR3 here is CASSPTGPWGEQYF. The CDR3 nucleotides read TGTGCCAGCAGCCCGACAGGGCCCTGGGGCGAGCAGTACTTC. The whole variable domain, remainder taken from reference TRBV11-2 and TRBJ2-7, is EAGVAQSPRYKIIEKRQSVAFWCNPISGHATLYWYQQILGQGPKLLIQFQNNGVVDDSQLPKDRFSAERLKGVDSTLKIQPAKLEDSAVYLCASSPTGPWGEQYFGPGTRLTVT.

This clonotype turned up a few times. J is TRBJ2-5 and V is TRBV29-1; 15 bases align to TRBD2. The germline gives CDR1 SQVTM, CDR2 ANQGSEA. The junction had 2 bases not matched to a gene; V was cut back by 6 bases and J by 6 bases. The CDR3 is 13 amino acids. The CDR3 is CSVGLAGGQTQYF. CDR3 DNA sequence: TGCAGCGTGGGACTAGCGGGGGGCCAGACCCAGTACTTC.

This clonotype has just a few counts. This chain links TRBV5-1 with TRBJ2-7; tentative D call: TRBD2 (5 bases). Germline loops: CDR1 SGHRS, CDR2 YFSETQ. Trimming left V 0 bases short and J 7 bases short, with 11 bases between. The CDR3 covers 13 residues. The DNA for the CDR3 is TGCGCCAGCAGCTTGGCCCCGTCGGGGGAGCAGTACTTC. It encodes CASSLAPSGEQYF.

This clonotype was counted ten times or more. The chain is built from TRBV9 and TRBJ1-2; 8 nucleotides match TRBD1. The germline V gene has CDR1 SGDLS and CDR2 YYNGEE. J was trimmed by 4 bases and V by 0 bases; bases with no gene match: 8. The CDR3 consists of 16 residues. CDR3 bases: TGTGCCAGCAGCGTAGATGAGGACAGGGTCTCCTATGGCTACACCTTC. As protein: CASSVDEDRVSYGYTF. Drawing the rest from reference TRBV9 and TRBJ1-2, the complete variable domain is DSGVTQTPKHLITATGQRVTLRCSPRSGDLSVYWYQQSLDQGLQFLIQYYNGEERAKGNILERFSAQQFPDLHSELNLSSLELGDSALYFCASSVDEDRVSYGYTFGSGTRLTVV.

This clonotype showed up just a few times. The CDR3 is CASSRPSGPELHMNTEAFF. DNA for the CDR3: TGTGCCAGCAGCCGACCTTCCGGTCCTGAACTGCACATGAACACTGAAGCTTTCTTT. The V and J genes are TRBV7-2 and TRBJ1-1, with D hard to call. Trimming pared 5 bases from V and 0 bases from J, leaving 25 bases between. The CDR3 sequence is 19 residues long. Per the germline V gene, CDR1 is SGHTA and CDR2 is FQGNSA.

The chain combines TRBV7-2 with TRBJ2-5; TRBD2 aligns across 13 bases. Germline CDR1 is SGHTA and CDR2 is FQGNSA. V lost 6 bases to trimming and J lost 3 bases; unmatched junction nucleotides: 4. The CDR3 is made up of 15 amino acids. The chain's CDR3 is CASSWTSGGEETQYF. Written as DNA, the CDR3 is TGTGCCAGCAGTTGGACTAGCGGGGGAGAAGAGACCCAGTACTTC.

Notes on this clonotype: Germline is not matched at one junction end, which may reflect a read error. The V call is TRBV3-1, the J call TRBJ2-1, with D hard to call. CDR1 is LGHDT and CDR2 is YNNKEL in the germline V gene (reference sequence). This CDR3 has 12 residues. The chain's CDR3 is CASSQGRKDSNF. The CDR3 nucleotides read TGTGCCAGCAGCCAAGGTCGAAAGGATAGTAACTTC.

The rearrangement uses TRBV7-2 and TRBJ2-2; D ambiguous. This CDR3 contains 15 residues. The germline V and J ends were trimmed by 1 base and 7 bases, with 13 bases remaining between them. In germline, CDR1 is SGHTA, CDR2 FQGNSA. The CDR3 sequence is CASSLVGVLGGELFF. The CDR3 DNA reads as TGTGCCAGCAGCTTAGTTGGGGTTTTAGGCGGGGAGCTGTTTTTT.

This clonotype has ten or more counts. This rearrangement joins TRBV5-4 to TRBJ1-5; no clear D. The germline V gene encodes CDR1 SGHNT and CDR2 YYREEE (reference sequence). The CDR3 spans 14 residues. The V gene lost 0 bases and the J gene lost 6 bases, with 10 bases spanning the gap. CDR3 DNA: TGTGCCAGCAGCTTGGCCGGCCAGTCTCAGCCCCAGCATTTT. Translation: CASSLAGQSQPQHF.

This clonotype was observed at least ten times. V usage is TRBV6-4 and J usage is TRBJ2-2; TRBD1 matches at 8 bases. CDR3 size: 15 residues. The V segment lost 4 bases and the J segment 6 bases; nucleotides outside the gene matches: 7. Germline lookup yields CDR1 MRHNA and CDR2 SNTAGT. CDR3 region: CASSAGGRSSGELFF. DNA of the CDR3: TGTGCCAGCAGTGCAGGGGGCAGGAGTTCCGGGGAGCTGTTTTTT.

This clonotype was seen a few times. CDR3 coding DNA: TGTGCCAGCAGTTCCCGGGACAGAGCGTACGAGCAGTACTTC. Amino acid sequence: CASSSRDRAYEQYF. The chain uses TRBV6-5 and TRBJ2-7, with 7 bases identical to TRBD1. The germline V gene encodes CDR1 MNHEY and CDR2 SVGAGI. The CDR3 totals 14 residues. Trimming removed 4 bases from V and 4 bases from J; junction bases left unmatched: 7.

The sample holds many counts of this clonotype. CDR3 nucleotide sequence: TGTGCCAGCAGACCAACGGGACAGAATAATTCACCCCTCCACTTT. This gives the protein CASRPTGQNNSPLHF. This chain links TRBV27 with TRBJ1-6, with 7 bases fitting TRBD1. V trimming: 6 bases; J trimming: 5 bases; junction bases outside the gene matches: 7. This CDR3 region has 15 residues. The V gene's germline CDR1 is MNHEY and CDR2 SMNVEV (reference sequence).

This clonotype came up a few times. The chain carries TRBV7-9 and TRBJ2-4, with a possible D match to TRBD2 (5 bases). The germline V gene has CDR1 SEHNR and CDR2 FQNEAQ (reference sequence). V was pared by 1 base and J by 8 bases, with 21 bases between. The length of the CDR3 is 17 residues. The DNA for the CDR3 is TGTGCCAGCAGCTTAGGAATACCCGGGCCTCGGGGATACATTCAGTACTTC. It specifies CASSLGIPGPRGYIQYF.

The chain uses TRBV20-1 and TRBJ1-4; D is unresolved. V was clipped by 4 bases and J by 6 bases, with 12 bases between them. The CDR3 has 13 amino acids. Germline V gene sequence: CDR1 DFQATT, CDR2 SNEGSKA (reference sequence). The CDR3, as DNA: TGCAGTGCTAAGGGAAGCGCTCATGAAAAACTGTTTTTT. It codes for CSAKGSAHEKLFF.

This clonotype has just a few counts. The V and J genes are TRBV2 and TRBJ2-3, with D possibly matching TRBD2 (5 bases). In germline, CDR1 is SNHLY, CDR2 FYNNEI. Trimming pared 3 bases from V and 1 base from J, leaving 5 bases between. The CDR3 length is 13 residues. This CDR3 is CASSDGGTDTQYF. The CDR3 DNA is TGTGCCAGCAGTGACGGGGGCACAGATACGCAGTATTTT.

The chain has TRBV9 and TRBJ2-3; 11 nucleotides agree with TRBD2. The CDR3 has 15 residues. V was pared by 0 bases and J by 4 bases, with 1 base of the junction left unmatched. Germline-derived CDR1 and CDR2 are SGDLS and YYNGEE. The CDR3 DNA reads TGTGCCAGCAGCGTAGATAGCGGGGGGGCAGATACGCAGTATTTT. This encodes CASSVDSGGADTQYF.

This clonotype was detected only a few times. This chain links TRBV27 with TRBJ2-1; 8 nucleotides match TRBD2. From germline, CDR1 is MNHEY and CDR2 SMNVEV (reference sequence). CDR3 length equals 16 residues. The V and J ends lost 0 bases and 1 base, in that order; junction bases with no gene match: 2. The CDR3 DNA reads as TGTGCCAGCAGTTTATCTCCTAGCGGGTCCTACAATGAGCAGTTCTTC. As protein: CASSLSPSGSYNEQFF.

V gene TRBV6-2 or TRBV6-3 combines with J gene TRBJ1-1; D is undetermined. V gave up 6 bases and J gave up 0 bases, with 8 bases separating them. There are 13 residues in the CDR3. Germline loops: CDR1 MNHEY, CDR2 SVGEGT. The CDR3 nucleotides are TGTGCCAGCAGAAGGACCATGAACACTGAAGCTTTCTTT. Translated, it gives CASRRTMNTEAFF.

This clonotype occurred once. The chain couples TRBV20-1 to TRBJ1-2, with 9 bases lining up with TRBD1. CDR3 size: 14 residues. The germline CDR1 and CDR2 sequences are DFQATT and SNEGSKA (reference sequence). The ends lost 6 bases at V and 4 bases at J; junction bases unmatched: 9. The CDR3 DNA is TGCAGTGCCATCCCGGGACAGGGACTCTATGGCTACACCTTC. Translated: CSAIPGQGLYGYTF.

This chain links TRBV6-2 or TRBV6-3 with TRBJ2-1, with D perhaps matching TRBD2 (6 bases). CDR1 MNHEY and CDR2 SVGEGT come from the germline V gene. This CDR3 spans 18 amino acids. V lost 2 bases, J lost 0 bases, and 17 bases lay in between. The chain's CDR3 is CASSYRGSAGSSYNEQFF. CDR3 nucleotide sequence: TGTGCCAGCAGTTACCGGGGTAGTGCGGGGAGCTCCTACAATGAGCAGTTCTTC.

This sequence joins TRBV12-3 or TRBV12-4 and TRBJ2-5, with 9 bases identical to TRBD2. The CDR3 is made up of 14 amino acids. Trimming at V came to 4 bases and at J to 5 bases, leaving 5 bases not matched to a gene. The chain's CDR3 is CASSYAGGLETQYF. The CDR3 DNA reads as TGTGCCAGCAGTTACGCGGGGGGGCTGGAGACCCAGTACTTC.

This rearrangement joins TRBV7-8 to TRBJ2-3, with a tentative D call TRBD2 (6 bases). The germline CDR1 and CDR2 sequences are SGHVS and FQNEAQ. The CDR3 totals 15 residues. Trimming left V 3 bases short and J 4 bases short, with 14 bases between. CDR3: CASSLIGGRADTQYF. The DNA for the CDR3 is TGTGCCAGCAGCTTGATTGGGGGGAGAGCAGATACGCAGTATTTT.

This clonotype was seen ten or more times. The rearrangement links TRBV11-2 to TRBJ1-1; D is undetermined. Between the trimmed V and J ends, which lost 0 bases and 6 bases, there was a span of 17 bases. This CDR3 comprises 16 residues. Per germline, CDR1 SGHAT and CDR2 FQNNGV. CDR3 loop: CASSLEDFSGGAEAFF. CDR3 coding DNA: TGTGCCAGCAGCTTAGAGGACTTCTCTGGCGGGGCTGAAGCTTTCTTT.

This clonotype appeared a few times. CDR3 region: CASRWTGDEKLFF. The CDR3 DNA is TGTGCCAGCAGGTGGACAGGGGATGAAAAACTGTTTTTT. The chain carries TRBV11-2 and TRBJ1-4, with TRBD1 identical over 9 bases. The CDR3 is 13 residues long. The V gene's germline CDR1 is SGHAT and CDR2 FQNNGV. With V trimmed by 6 bases and J by 6 bases, 2 bases remained unmatched.

The CDR3 region is CASSLGSGTDTQYF. The DNA for the CDR3 is TGTGCCAGCAGCTTGGGGAGCGGCACAGATACGCAGTATTTT. The chain uses TRBV5-5 and TRBJ2-3; D not resolved. The CDR3 length is 14 residues. CDR1 SGHKS and CDR2 YYEKEE come from the germline V gene (reference sequence). With 0 bases removed from V and 1 base from J, the gap between germline ends came to 6 bases. Looking up the rest from reference TRBV5-5 and TRBJ2-3 gives the full variable domain: DAGVTQSPTHLIKTRGQQVTLRCSPISGHKSVSWYQQVLGQGPQFIFQYYEKEERGRGNFPDRFSARQFPNYSSELNVNALLLGDSALYLCASSLGSGTDTQYFGPGTRLTVL.

V is TRBV7-9 and J is TRBJ1-6, with D tentatively TRBD1 (5 bases). The CDR3 covers 16 residues. The V end was cut by 2 bases, the J end by 10 bases, with 18 bases between. Germline assignment: CDR1 SEHNR and CDR2 FQNEAQ (reference sequence). CDR3 nucleotides: TGTGCCAGCAGCTTACAAACGGGACCGACTCCATCACCCCTCCACTTT. This gives the protein CASSLQTGPTPSPLHF.

This clonotype was detected many times. The DNA for the CDR3 is TGTGCCAGCAACACCGGGGGACTAGCGGGTGCGGATACGCAGTATTTT. This translates into CASNTGGLAGADTQYF. V is TRBV5-4 and J is TRBJ2-3; 12 nucleotides align to TRBD2. The CDR3 runs to 16 residues. Germline V lookup: CDR1 SGHNT, CDR2 YYREEE (reference sequence). V was clipped by 6 bases and J by 6 bases; unmatched bases: 11.